The present TCR beta chain was sequenced within a study of PD-L1 blockade in urothelial cancer. Study-level information: A median approximately 140,000 T cells were found in blood samples.

Method: immunoSEQ multiplex PCR; TCRdb's copy keeps in-frame clones and lacks some. Among some 75,000 clones listed, around 93% were seen once. Sample time point: peripheral blood 6 weeks after treatment start. Trimming stripped 1 base from V and 4 bases from J, with 13 bases between. CDR1 is MNHNS, CDR2 SASEGT, per germline. The CDR3 is made up of 15 amino acids. Sequenced material: PBMCs, taken around atezolizumab (anti-PD-L1) treatment. The source is a woman of 80 years or more with urothelial cancer. This rearrangement joins TRBV6-1 to TRBJ1-1; D might be TRBD1 (5 bases). For the CDR3, the DNA is TGTGCCAGCAGTGAAGACCGACAGAAATCCACTGAAGCTTTCTTT. Its protein is CASSEDRQKSTEAFF.